The entry that follows covers one T cell receptor beta chain sequence. The sample has other DNA sequences that encode this CDR3 too. This sample is part of a study of OX40 agonist ivuxolimab in advanced cancers. With 6 bases removed from V and 0 bases from J, the gap between germline ends came to 6 bases. The CDR3 has 14 residues. Germline CDR1 and CDR2: MNHEY and SVGAGI. Here immunoSEQ multiplex PCR was the method, and the copy in TCRdb shows in-frame clones only, minus some. The table shows about 64,000 clones, with more than 85% occurring only once. The V and J genes are TRBV6-5 and TRBJ2-6; D is uncertain. This material consisted of CD4+ or CD8+ T cells sorted from blood, taken in a trial of the OX40 agonist ivuxolimab. This TCR was recovered from an adult with an advanced solid tumor such as melanoma, head and neck, liver or kidney cancer. The CDR3 DNA reads TGTGCCAGCAGGCGGAGCTCTGGGGCCAACGTCCTGACTTTC. It specifies CASRRSSGANVLTF.